This T cell receptor (beta chain) was profiled in a study of CD8 T cells in Susac syndrome. The RNA, 0.5 to 1 ug, was put through reverse transcription using random hexamers. TCRdb reanalysed the immunoSEQ multiplex PCR reads using MiXCR and keeps one entry per CDR3 protein. The sample lists about 84,000 distinct CDR3 sequences; about 95% were seen once. Germline loops: CDR1 MGHRA, CDR2 YSYEKL. The CDR3 runs to 16 residues. Trimming cost V 1 base and J 0 bases, with 10 bases left between them. The rearrangement joins TRBV4-1 to TRBJ2-1; D is unresolved. Material for sequencing was CD8+ T cells from PBMCs. This receptor was obtained from a human donor with Susac syndrome. The CDR3 nucleotides are TGCGCCAGCAGCCAAGCGACCAGCAGCTCCTACAATGAGCAGTTCTTC. Translated: CASSQATSSSYNEQFF.